The sample holds one count of the clone carrying this TCR beta chain. Its antigen is unidentified. It was patients with CD8+CD57+ cell expansion by flow cytometry who were chosen for sequencing. Severe acquired aplastic anemia was present in every patient. Genomic DNA acted as the template from which TCR beta VDJ combination and CDR3 sequence profiling were carried out. MiXCR, applied by TCRdb to the reads, yields one record per CDR3 protein. This sample has approximately 160,000 distinct CDR3 sequences, with less than 60% found just once. The sample is drawn from a study of CD8+CD57+ T cells in acquired aplastic anemia. Study summary: Recorded DNA amounts for sorted CD4+ and CD8+ cells had an average of approximately 3 ug. Study-wide results and limits: Controls did not differ significantly from patients in CD8+ Simpson's diversity.

The CDR3 consists of 18 residues. V lost 4 bases to trimming and J lost 2 bases; unmatched junction nucleotides: 10. The germline V gene encodes CDR1 LGHNA and CDR2 YNFKEQ. The chain recombines TRBV4-2 with TRBJ2-7, with 14 bases that match TRBD2. The sample consisted of sorted CD4+, CD8+, or CD8+CD57+ T cells (not recorded which) from PBMCs. The sequence came from a human donor with aplastic anemia. In DNA, the CDR3 is TGTGCCAGCAGCCCGGGACTAGCGGGAGCCATGAGCCCCTACGAGCAGTACTTC. This sequence encodes CASSPGLAGAMSPYEQYF.